This TCR beta chain was sequenced during a study of shared clonotypes between healthy human individuals. About the study: Per donor, three plates held CD4 naive cells, three held CD4 memory, two held CD8 naive and one held CD8 memory.

The table came from immunoSEQ multiplex PCR; TCRdb's copy has only in-frame clones and leaves some out. The sample holds 650,000 to 800,000 clones, about 90% seen once. Naivety among CD8 cells was defined by CD45RO negativity and positive CCR7 selection, thereby excluding terminally differentiated effector memory CD45RA+ cells. The source material was naive CD8+ T cells sorted from blood. The clonotype comes from a young man in good health.

Here the CDR3 reads CASSPRWQPEAFF. The CDR3 bases are TGTGCCAGCAGCCCCCGATGGCAGCCTGAAGCTTTCTTT. This chain joins TRBV14 and TRBJ1-1; no definite D call. The CDR3 has 13 residues. V was cut by 4 bases and J by 6 bases, with 12 bases left in between. Looked up from germline, CDR1 is SGHDN and CDR2 is FVKESK.